The sequence of this T cell receptor beta chain was determined in a study of blood T cell repertoires in COVID-19. Study summary: The analysed material was cDNA or gDNA that came from T cells, B-cell-depleted T cells, or PBMCs.

This CDR3 contains 14 residues. CDR1 and CDR2 (germline): SGHNT, YYREEE (reference sequence). V was clipped by 4 bases and J by 3 bases, with 13 bases between them. How the authors handled the data: Reference gene primer amplification yielded estimated nucleated cell counts. The table came from immunoSEQ multiplex PCR; TCRdb's copy has only in-frame clones and leaves some out. For V, J and clone size, that table is used; D and trimming come from the DNA. In the table there are 100,000 to 150,000 clones, about 80% of which are singletons. V gene TRBV5-4 combines with J gene TRBJ1-1, with D tentatively TRBD1 (6 bases). This receptor was identified in a man aged 40-49 years with active or convalescent COVID-19. Sequenced sample: peripheral blood. The CDR3 DNA sequence: TGTGCCAGCAGCGGAATAGGACAGTACACTGAAGCTTTCTTT. It codes for CASSGIGQYTEAFF.